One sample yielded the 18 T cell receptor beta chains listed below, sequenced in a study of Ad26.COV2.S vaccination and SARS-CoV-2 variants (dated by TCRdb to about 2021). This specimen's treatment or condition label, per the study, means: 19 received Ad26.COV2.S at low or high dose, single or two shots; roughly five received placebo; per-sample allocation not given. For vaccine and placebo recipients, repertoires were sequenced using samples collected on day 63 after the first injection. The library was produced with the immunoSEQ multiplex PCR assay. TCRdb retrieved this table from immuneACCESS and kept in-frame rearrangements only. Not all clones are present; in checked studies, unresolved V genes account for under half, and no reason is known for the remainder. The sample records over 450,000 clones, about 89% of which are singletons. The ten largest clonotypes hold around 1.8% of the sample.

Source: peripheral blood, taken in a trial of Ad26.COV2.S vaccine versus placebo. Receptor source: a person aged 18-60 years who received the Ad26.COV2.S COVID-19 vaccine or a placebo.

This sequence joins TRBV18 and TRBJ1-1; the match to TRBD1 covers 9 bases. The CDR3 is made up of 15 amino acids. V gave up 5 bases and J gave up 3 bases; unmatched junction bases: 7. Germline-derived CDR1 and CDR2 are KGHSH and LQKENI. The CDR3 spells CASSTTGGKDTEAFF. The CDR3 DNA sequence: TGTGCCAGCTCAACGACAGGGGGTAAAGACACTGAAGCTTTCTTT.

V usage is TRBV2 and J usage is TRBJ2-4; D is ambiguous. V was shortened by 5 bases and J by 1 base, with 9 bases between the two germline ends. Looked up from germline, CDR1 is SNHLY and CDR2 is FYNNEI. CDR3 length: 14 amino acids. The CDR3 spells CASSKDGAKNIQYF. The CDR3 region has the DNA TGTGCCAGCAGTAAGGATGGGGCCAAAAACATTCAGTACTTC.

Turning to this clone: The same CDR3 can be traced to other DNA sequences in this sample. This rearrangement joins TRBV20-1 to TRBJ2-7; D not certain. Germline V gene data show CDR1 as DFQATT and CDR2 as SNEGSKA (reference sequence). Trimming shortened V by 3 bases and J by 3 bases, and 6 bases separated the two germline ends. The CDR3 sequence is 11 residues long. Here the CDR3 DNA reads TGCAGTGCTAGCGTCGGCTACGAGCAGTACTTC. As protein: CSASVGYEQYF.

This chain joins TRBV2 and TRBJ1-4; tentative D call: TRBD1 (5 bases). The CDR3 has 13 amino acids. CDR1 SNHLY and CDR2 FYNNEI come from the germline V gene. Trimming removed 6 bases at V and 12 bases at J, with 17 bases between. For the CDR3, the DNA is TGTGCCAGCAGCCTCAGACAGCTAGGGGAACTGTTTTTT. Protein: CASSLRQLGELFF.

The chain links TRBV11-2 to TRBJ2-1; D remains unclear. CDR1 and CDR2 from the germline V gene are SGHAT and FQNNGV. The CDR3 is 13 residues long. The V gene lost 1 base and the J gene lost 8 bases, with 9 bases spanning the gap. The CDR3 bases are TGTGCCAGCAGCTTAGCCCAAATCGATGAGCAGTTCTTC. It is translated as CASSLAQIDEQFF.

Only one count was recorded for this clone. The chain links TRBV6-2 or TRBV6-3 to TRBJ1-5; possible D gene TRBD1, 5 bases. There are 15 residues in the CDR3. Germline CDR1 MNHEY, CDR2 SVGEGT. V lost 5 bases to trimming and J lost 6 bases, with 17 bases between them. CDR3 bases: TGTGCCAGCAGTCGAACAGTGGGCACAGGTCAGCCCCAGCATTTT. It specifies CASSRTVGTGQPQHF.

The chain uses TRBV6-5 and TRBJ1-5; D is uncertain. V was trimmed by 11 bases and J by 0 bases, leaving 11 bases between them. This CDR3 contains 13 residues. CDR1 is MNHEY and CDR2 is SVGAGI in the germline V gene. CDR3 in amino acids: CASSLASNQPQHF. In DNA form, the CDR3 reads TGTGCCTCCTCATTGGCTAGCAATCAGCCCCAGCATTTT.

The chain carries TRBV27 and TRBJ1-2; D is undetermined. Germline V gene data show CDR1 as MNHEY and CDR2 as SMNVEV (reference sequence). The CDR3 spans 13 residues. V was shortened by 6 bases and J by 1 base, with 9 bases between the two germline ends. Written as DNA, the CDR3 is TGTGCCAGCAGACTTGGGATTAACTATGGCTACACCTTC. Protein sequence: CASRLGINYGYTF.

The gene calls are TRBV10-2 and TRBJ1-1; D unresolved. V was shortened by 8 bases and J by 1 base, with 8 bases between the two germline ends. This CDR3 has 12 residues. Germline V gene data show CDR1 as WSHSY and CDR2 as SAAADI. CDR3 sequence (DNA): TGCGCCAGCCGGGAGGGGAACACTGAAGCTTTCTTT. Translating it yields CASREGNTEAFF.

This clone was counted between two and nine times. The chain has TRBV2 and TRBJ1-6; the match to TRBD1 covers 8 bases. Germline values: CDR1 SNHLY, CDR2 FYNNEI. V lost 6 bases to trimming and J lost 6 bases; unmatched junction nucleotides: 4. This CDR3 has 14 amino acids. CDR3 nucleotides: TGTGCCAGCAGAGGGACAGGAGTTAATTCACCCCTCCACTTT. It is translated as CASRGTGVNSPLHF. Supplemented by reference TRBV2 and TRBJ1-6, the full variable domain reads EPEVTQTPSHQVTQMGQEVILRCVPISNHLYFYWYRQILGQKVEFLVSFYNNEISEKSEIFDDQFSVERPDGSNFTLKIRSTKLEDSAMYFCASRGTGVNSPLHFGNGTRLTVT.

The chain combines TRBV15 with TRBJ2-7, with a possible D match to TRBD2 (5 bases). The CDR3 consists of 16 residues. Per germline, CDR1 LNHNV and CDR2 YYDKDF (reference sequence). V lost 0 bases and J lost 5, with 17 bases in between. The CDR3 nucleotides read TGTGCCACCAGCAGAGATCCGCGGGCCTCACAACACGAGCAGTACTTC. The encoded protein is CATSRDPRASQHEQYF.

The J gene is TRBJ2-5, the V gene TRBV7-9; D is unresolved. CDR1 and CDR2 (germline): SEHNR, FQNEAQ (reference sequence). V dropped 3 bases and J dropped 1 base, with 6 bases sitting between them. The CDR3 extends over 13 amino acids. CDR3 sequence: CASSLVTQETQYF. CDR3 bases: TGTGCCAGCAGCTTGGTGACCCAAGAGACCCAGTACTTC.

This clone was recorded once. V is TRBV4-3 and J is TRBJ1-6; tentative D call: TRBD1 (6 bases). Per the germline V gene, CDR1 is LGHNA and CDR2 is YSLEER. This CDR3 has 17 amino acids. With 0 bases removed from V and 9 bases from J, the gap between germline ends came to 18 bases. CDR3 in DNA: TGCGCCAGCAGCCAAGATAGCACACAGGGTTACCGTTCACCCCTCCACTTT. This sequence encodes CASSQDSTQGYRSPLHF.

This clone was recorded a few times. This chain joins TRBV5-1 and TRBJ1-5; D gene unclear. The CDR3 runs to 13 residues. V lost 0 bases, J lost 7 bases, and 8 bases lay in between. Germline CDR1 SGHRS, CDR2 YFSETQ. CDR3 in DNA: TGCGCCAGCAGCTTGGCCTCGAACCAGCCCCAGCATTTT. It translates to CASSLASNQPQHF.

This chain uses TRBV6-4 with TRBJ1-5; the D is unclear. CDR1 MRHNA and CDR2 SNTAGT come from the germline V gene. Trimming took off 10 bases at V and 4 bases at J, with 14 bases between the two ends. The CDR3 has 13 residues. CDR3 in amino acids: CATPVPCNQPQHF. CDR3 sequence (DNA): TGTGCCACACCAGTTCCTTGTAATCAGCCCCAGCATTTT.

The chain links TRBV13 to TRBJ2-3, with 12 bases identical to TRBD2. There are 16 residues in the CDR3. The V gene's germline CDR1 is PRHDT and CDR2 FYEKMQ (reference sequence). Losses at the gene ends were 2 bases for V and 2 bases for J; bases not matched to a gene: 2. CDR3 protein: CASSLRLAGDTDTQYF. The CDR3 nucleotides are TGTGCCAGCAGCTTAAGACTAGCGGGAGACACAGATACGCAGTATTTT.

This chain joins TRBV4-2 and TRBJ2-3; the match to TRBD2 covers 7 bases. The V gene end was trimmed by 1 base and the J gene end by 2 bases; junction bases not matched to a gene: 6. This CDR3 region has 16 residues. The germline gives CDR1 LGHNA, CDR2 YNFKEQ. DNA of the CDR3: TGTGCCAGCAGCCAAGGACTAGCCTCGACCACAGATACGCAGTATTTT. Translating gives CASSQGLASTTDTQYF.

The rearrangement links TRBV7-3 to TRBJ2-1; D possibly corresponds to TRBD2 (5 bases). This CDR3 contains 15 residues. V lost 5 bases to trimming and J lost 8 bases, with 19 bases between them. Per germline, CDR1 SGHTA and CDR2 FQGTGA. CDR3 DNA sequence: TGTGCCAGCAGCCCTGGGTTACTAGATGCCCATGAGCAGTTCTTC. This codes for CASSPGLLDAHEQFF. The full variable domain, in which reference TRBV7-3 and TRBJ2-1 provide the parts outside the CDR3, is GAGVSQTPSNKVTEKGKYVELRCDPISGHTALYWYRQSLGQGPEFLIYFQGTGAADDSGLPNDRFFAVRPEGSVSTLKIQRTERGDSAVYLCASSPGLLDAHEQFFGPGTRLTVL.